One and the same sample provided the 7 T cell receptor beta chains below, sequenced in a study of blood T cell repertoires in COVID-19. Measured with immunoSEQ multiplex PCR; TCRdb has only the in-frame clones, and not every one. The sample lists 120,000 or so clones; around four fifths were seen once. Sequencing used peripheral blood. These receptors all stem from a man in his sixties with active or convalescent COVID-19.

With regard to this clone: The junction shows a germline mismatch at one end, possibly a read error. The J gene is TRBJ2-7, the V gene TRBV6-5, with TRBD1 matching 9 bases. Germline V gives CDR1 MNHEY, CDR2 SVGAGI. This CDR3 has 14 residues. CDR3: CASSYTPTDRGYNF. The CDR3, as DNA: TGTGCCAGCAGTTACACGCCGACGGACAGGGGATATAACTTC.

The chain combines TRBV28 with TRBJ2-1; tentative D call: TRBD2 (5 bases). The germline V gene encodes CDR1 MDHEN and CDR2 SYDVKM. V was cut by 3 bases and J by 0 bases, with 9 bases left in between. This CDR3 is built from 15 residues. CDR3 DNA sequence: TGTGCCAGCAGTTTTGAGGGAAGCTCCTACAATGAGCAGTTCTTC. Amino acid sequence: CASSFEGSSYNEQFF.

This chain joins TRBV28 and TRBJ1-3; possibly TRBD1 for D (6 bases). This CDR3 has 14 amino acids. V shed 6 bases and J shed 6 bases, with 15 bases lying between them. Looked up from germline, CDR1 is MDHEN and CDR2 is SYDVKM. Written as DNA, the CDR3 is TGTGCCAGCAGCTCCCAGGGGCAGGAAAACACCATATATTTT. This gives the protein CASSSQGQENTIYF.

The rearrangement links TRBV19 to TRBJ2-7; 7 positions match TRBD1. This CDR3 has 13 residues. Germline CDR1 LNHDA, CDR2 SQIVND (reference sequence). V was pared by 6 bases and J by 3 bases, with 5 bases of the junction left unmatched. DNA for the CDR3: TGTGCCAGTAGCCTTGACAGGGACTACGAGCAGTACTTC. This encodes CASSLDRDYEQYF.

This sequence joins TRBV14 and TRBJ2-1; D ambiguous. The CDR3 totals 11 residues. Germline CDR1 is SGHDN and CDR2 is FVKESK. The V gene lost 2 bases and the J gene lost 7 bases, with 3 bases spanning the gap. CDR3 nucleotides: TGTGCCAGCAGCCAAATAAATGAGCAGTTCTTC. Its translation: CASSQINEQFF.

The rearrangement joins TRBV6-5 to TRBJ1-3, with 8 bases fitting TRBD1. The germline gives CDR1 MNHEY, CDR2 SVGAGI. The V segment lost 5 bases and the J segment 3 bases; nucleotides outside the gene matches: 3. The CDR3 consists of 14 residues. The CDR3, as DNA: TGTGCCAGCAGTCAGGGGGCGGGTGGAAACACCATATATTTT. It encodes CASSQGAGGNTIYF.

V is TRBV28 and J is TRBJ1-1, with 7 bases fitting TRBD1. The CDR3 spans 11 residues. V shed 4 bases, J shed 12 bases, and the junction held 5 bases outside the gene matches. Germline V lookup: CDR1 MDHEN, CDR2 SYDVKM. The CDR3 sequence: CASSSGQRTFF. The CDR3 bases are TGTGCCAGCAGTTCGGGACAGAGAACTTTCTTT.